One sample yielded the 15 T cell receptor beta chains listed below, sequenced in a study of tumor and adjacent non-tumor tissue in lung cancer. No cell sorting was done before RNA was extracted from the tissue. A modified ARM-PCR protocol with three rounds of nested PCR amplified TCRbeta. TCRdb independently ran MiXCR on the multiplex PCR reads; one entry per CDR3 protein. The data show approximately 100,000 distinct CDR3 sequences, around 75% seen once. The material sequenced was lung tumor tissue. The receptors were sampled from a woman aged 55-70 years with non-small cell lung cancer.

This clonotype is a singleton in its sample. A read error may produce the germline difference seen at one junction end. The V and J genes are TRBV11-3 and TRBJ2-1, with D possibly matching TRBD2 (5 bases). This CDR3 has 12 residues. Germline CDR1 is SGHNT and CDR2 is YENEEA. The CDR3 sequence is CTSGQSYNEQFF. CDR3 nucleotides: TGTACCAGCGGCCAGAGCTACAATGAGCAGTTCTTC.

Worth noting for this clonotype: In this CDR3 the conserved last residue, phenylalanine or tryptophan, is missing, so a read error is likely. This chain links TRBV30 with TRBJ2-7; TRBD2 matches 9 bases. V gave up 5 bases and J gave up 4 bases; unmatched junction bases: 12. CDR3 length: 15 residues. The germline V gene has CDR1 GTSNPN and CDR2 SVGIG (reference sequence). DNA of the CDR3: TGTGCCTGGGCCAAGGGAGTAGCGGGAGTTTACGAGCAGTACTGC. Protein sequence: CAWAKGVAGVYEQYC.

In the case of this clonotype: A read error may be the cause here, since a much bigger clone is one base away. V and J are TRBV12-3 or TRBV12-4 and TRBJ2-5; tentative D call: TRBD1 (6 bases). V was cut by 6 bases and J by 1 base, with 12 bases left in between. This CDR3 is built from 14 residues. CDR3 sequence reads: CASRRWTAQETQYF. For the CDR3, the DNA is TGTGCCAGCAGAAGATGGACAGCCCAAGAGACCCAGTACTTC.

As concerns this clonotype: At one of its ends the junction is not consistent with the germline gene, which may arise from a read error. The CDR3 coding sequence is TGTGCCAGCAATTTGTTGAAGGCTGACAGGCCGGAGACCCACTACTTC. Protein product: CASNLLKADRPETHYF. The chain uses TRBV12-3 or TRBV12-4 and TRBJ2-5, with D perhaps matching TRBD1 (6 bases). This CDR3 is 16 amino acids long.

On this clonotype itself: One base away lies a much larger clone, so this may be a sequencing read error. Lacking the conserved final phenylalanine or tryptophan, this CDR3 likely reflects a read error. This sequence joins TRBV5-6 and TRBJ1-5, with D hard to call. V lost 1 base, J lost 4 bases, and 3 bases lay in between. Per germline, CDR1 SGHDT and CDR2 YYEEEE. CDR3 length: 12 amino acids. The CDR3, as DNA: TGTGCCAGCAGCTTGTTTAATCAGCCCCAGCATTAT. It is translated as CASSLFNQPQHY.

This sequence joins TRBV29-1 and TRBJ2-7; D perhaps matches TRBD2 (5 bases). CDR1 SQVTM and CDR2 ANQGSEA come from the germline V gene. There are 14 residues in the CDR3. V was clipped by 6 bases and J by 3 bases, with 18 bases between them. CDR3: CSVASDSVNYEQYF. Written as DNA, the CDR3 is TGCAGCGTAGCTTCTGATAGCGTCAACTACGAGCAGTACTTC.

With respect to this clonotype: An end of the junction differs from the germline gene, which may be a read error. The chain recombines TRBV12-3 or TRBV12-4 with TRBJ2-2, with D possibly being TRBD2 (6 bases). The CDR3 length is 16 residues. CDR3 nucleotides: TGTACCAGCAGACCGCGGGGCGGTTCGAACACCGGGGAGCTGTTTTTT. This encodes CTSRPRGGSNTGELFF.

Turning to this clonotype: The germline gene is not matched at one end of the junction; a read error may be the cause. The chain carries TRBV12-3 or TRBV12-4 and TRBJ1-1; weak D call: TRBD1 (6 bases). The CDR3 is made up of 13 amino acids. The CDR3 nucleotides read TGTGCCAGCATTTTACAGGGAAGGGGTGAAGCTTTCTTT. This translates into CASILQGRGEAFF.

Notes on this clonotype: An end of the junction does not agree with germline; a read error may underlie this. V gene TRBV7-3 combines with J gene TRBJ2-2; TRBD1 might be the D (6 bases). CDR1 and CDR2 from the germline V gene are SGHTA and FQGTGA. This CDR3 spans 17 amino acids. The CDR3 DNA sequence: TGTGCCAGAAGCTTAACAGTGTTAGGGGGAAACACCGGGGAGCTGTTTTTT. This codes for CARSLTVLGGNTGELFF.

Regarding this clonotype: Sequence at one end of the junction differs from germline and may be a read error. The chain links TRBV29-1 to TRBJ1-1; 7 bases fit TRBD1. CDR3 length equals 13 residues. Germline CDR1 SQVTM, CDR2 ANQGSEA. The CDR3 spells CSVEPHRGTEALF. The CDR3, as DNA: TGCAGCGTTGAACCCCACAGGGGCACTGAAGCTTTATTT. Variable domain in full (rest from reference TRBV29-1 and TRBJ1-1): SAVISQKPSRDICQRGTSLTIQCQVDSQVTMMFWYRQQPGQSLTLIATANQGSEATYESGFVIDKFPISRPNLTFSTLTVSNMSPEDSSIYLCSVEPHRGTEALFGQGTRLTVV.

Of note for this clonotype: A junction end diverges from the germline sequence, so it may reflect a read error. The CDR3 here is CASCYRDKGGNIQNF. The DNA of the CDR3 is TGTGCCAGCTGTTACCGGGACAAGGGGGGGAACATTCAGAACTTC. The chain links TRBV6-6 to TRBJ2-4, with a weak D call TRBD2 (7 bases). The CDR3 contains 15 residues. Germline V gives CDR1 MNHNY, CDR2 SVGAGI (reference sequence).

Of note for this clonotype: It may be a read error: a sequence one base away is much more abundant. This rearrangement joins TRBV12-3 or TRBV12-4 to TRBJ2-3; tentatively, D is TRBD1 (6 bases). The CDR3 loop spans 14 amino acids. The CDR3 spells CASSLGARTDTHYF. CDR3 nucleotides: TGTGCCAGCAGCTTGGGGGCCCGCACAGATACGCACTATTTT.

This clonotype was seen ten or more times. V usage is TRBV4-2 and J usage is TRBJ2-2; TRBD2 aligns across 11 bases. Germline trimming cut 3 bases from V and 6 bases from J; bases unmatched to any gene: 6. Germline assignment: CDR1 LGHNA and CDR2 YNFKEQ. The CDR3 extends over 16 amino acids. This CDR3 reads CASSQDLAGGPGELFF. Written as DNA, the CDR3 is TGTGCCAGCAGCCAGGACCTAGCGGGGGGACCCGGGGAGCTGTTTTTT.

This clonotype showed up just once. The genes are TRBV20-1 and TRBJ1-2; D call uncertain. Germline CDR1 is DFQATT and CDR2 is SNEGSKA (reference sequence). The CDR3 is made up of 13 amino acids. With 6 bases removed from V and 6 bases from J, the gap between germline ends came to 17 bases. As DNA, the CDR3 is TGCAGTGCCCCGTATGGCTTTATTCATGGCTACACCTTC. It translates to CSAPYGFIHGYTF.

The V call is TRBV4-3, the J call TRBJ1-2; D gene ambiguous. Trimming stripped 8 bases from V and 3 bases from J, with 16 bases between. Germline assignment: CDR1 LGHNA and CDR2 YSLEER. This CDR3 is 14 amino acids long. The CDR3 protein is CASCLAANYYGYTF. DNA of the CDR3: TGCGCCAGCTGCCTGGCAGCAAATTACTATGGCTACACCTTC.